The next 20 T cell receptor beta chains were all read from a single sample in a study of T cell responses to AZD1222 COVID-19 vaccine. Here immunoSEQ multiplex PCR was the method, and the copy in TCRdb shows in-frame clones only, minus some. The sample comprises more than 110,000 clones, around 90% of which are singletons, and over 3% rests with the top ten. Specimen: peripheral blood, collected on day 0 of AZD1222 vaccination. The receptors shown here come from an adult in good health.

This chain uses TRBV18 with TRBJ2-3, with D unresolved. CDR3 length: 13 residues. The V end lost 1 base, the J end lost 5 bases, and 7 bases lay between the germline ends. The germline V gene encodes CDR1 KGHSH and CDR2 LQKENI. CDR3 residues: CASSPLHGDTQYF. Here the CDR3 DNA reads TGTGCCAGCTCACCACTCCATGGAGATACGCAGTATTTT.

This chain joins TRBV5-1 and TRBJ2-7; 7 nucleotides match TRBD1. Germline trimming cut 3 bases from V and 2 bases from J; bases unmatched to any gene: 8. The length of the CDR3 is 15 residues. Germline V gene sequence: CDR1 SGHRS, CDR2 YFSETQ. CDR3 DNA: TGCGCCAGCAGCTCTTTGACAGGGAACCCCTACGAGCAGTACTTC. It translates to CASSSLTGNPYEQYF.

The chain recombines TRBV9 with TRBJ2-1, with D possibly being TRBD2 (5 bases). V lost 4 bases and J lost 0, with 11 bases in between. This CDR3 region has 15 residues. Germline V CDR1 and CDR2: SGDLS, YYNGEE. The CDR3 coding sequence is TGTGCCAGCAGCCCAGCGAGCGGCTCCTACAATGAGCAGTTCTTC. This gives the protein CASSPASGSYNEQFF.

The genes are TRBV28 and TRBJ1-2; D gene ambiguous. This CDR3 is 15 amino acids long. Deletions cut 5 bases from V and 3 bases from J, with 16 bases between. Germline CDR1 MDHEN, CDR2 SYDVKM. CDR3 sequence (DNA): TGTGCCAGCAGTCCCCGACACCGGAACCACTATGGCTACACCTTC. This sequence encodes CASSPRHRNHYGYTF.

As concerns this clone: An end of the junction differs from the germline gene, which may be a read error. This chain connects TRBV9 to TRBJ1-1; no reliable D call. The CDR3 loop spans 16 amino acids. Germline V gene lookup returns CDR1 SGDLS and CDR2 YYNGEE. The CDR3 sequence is CASSAVSGLLKTEAFF. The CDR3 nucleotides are TGTGCCAGCAGCGCCGTTAGTGGGCTTCTGAAGACTGAAGCTTTCTTT.

The CDR3 region has the DNA TGTGCCAGTACAAGGGTTTCCATGAACACTGAAGCTTTCTTT. Translated, it gives CASTRVSMNTEAFF. This rearrangement joins TRBV19 to TRBJ1-1, with unresolved D. CDR1 LNHDA and CDR2 SQIVND come from the germline V gene (reference sequence). Between the trimmed V and J ends, which lost 7 bases and 0 bases, there was a span of 12 bases. This CDR3 has 14 amino acids.

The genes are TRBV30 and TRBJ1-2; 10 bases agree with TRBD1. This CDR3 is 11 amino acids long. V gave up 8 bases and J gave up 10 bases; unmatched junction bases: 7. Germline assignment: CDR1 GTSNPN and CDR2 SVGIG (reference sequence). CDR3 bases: TGTGCCCGCGACAGGGGGCGCGTCTACACCTTC. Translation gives CARDRGRVYTF.

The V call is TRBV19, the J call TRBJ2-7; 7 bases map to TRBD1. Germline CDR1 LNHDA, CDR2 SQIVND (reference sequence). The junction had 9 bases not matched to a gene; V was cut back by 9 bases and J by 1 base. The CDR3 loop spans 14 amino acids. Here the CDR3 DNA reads TGTGCCAGCAGATTGGACAGGCTATCCTACGAGCAGTACTTC. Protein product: CASRLDRLSYEQYF. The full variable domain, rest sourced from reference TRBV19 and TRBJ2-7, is DGGITQSPKYLFRKEGQNVTLSCEQNLNHDAMYWYRQDPGQGLRLIYYSQIVNDFQKGDIAEGYSVSREKKESFPLTVTSAQKNPTAFYLCASRLDRLSYEQYFGPGTRLTVT.

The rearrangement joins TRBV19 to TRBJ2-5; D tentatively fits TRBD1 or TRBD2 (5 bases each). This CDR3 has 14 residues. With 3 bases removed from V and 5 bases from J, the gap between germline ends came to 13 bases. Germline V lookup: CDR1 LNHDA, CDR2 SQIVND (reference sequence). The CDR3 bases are TGTGCCAGTAGTATTAGGGGACCCCGGGAGACCCAGTACTTC. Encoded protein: CASSIRGPRETQYF.

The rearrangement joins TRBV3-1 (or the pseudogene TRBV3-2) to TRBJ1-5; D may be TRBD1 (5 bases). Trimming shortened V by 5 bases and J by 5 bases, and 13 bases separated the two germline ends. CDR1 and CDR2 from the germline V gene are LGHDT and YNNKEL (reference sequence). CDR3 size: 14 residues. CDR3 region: CASSSRSRDQPQHF. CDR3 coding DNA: TGTGCCAGCAGCTCAAGAAGCAGGGATCAGCCCCAGCATTTT.

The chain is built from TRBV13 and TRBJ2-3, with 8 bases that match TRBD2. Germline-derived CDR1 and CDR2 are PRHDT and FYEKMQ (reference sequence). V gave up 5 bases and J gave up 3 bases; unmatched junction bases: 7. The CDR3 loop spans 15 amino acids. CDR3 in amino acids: CASSDRAGATDTQYF. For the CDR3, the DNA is TGTGCCAGCAGCGACCGAGCGGGAGCGACAGATACGCAGTATTTT.

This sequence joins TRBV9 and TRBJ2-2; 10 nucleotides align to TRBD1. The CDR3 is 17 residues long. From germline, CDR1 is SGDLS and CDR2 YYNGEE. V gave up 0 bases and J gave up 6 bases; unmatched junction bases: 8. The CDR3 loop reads CASSVDWRDRGSGELFF. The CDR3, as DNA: TGTGCCAGCAGCGTAGATTGGCGGGACAGGGGATCCGGGGAGCTGTTTTTT.

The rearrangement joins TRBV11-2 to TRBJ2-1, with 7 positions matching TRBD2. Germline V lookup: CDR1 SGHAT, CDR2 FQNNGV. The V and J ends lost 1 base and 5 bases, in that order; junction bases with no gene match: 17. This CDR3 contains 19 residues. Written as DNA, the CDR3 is TGTGCCAGCAGCTTAGTAATTGGGGCGGGAGACTTGACGGACAATGAGCAGTTCTTC. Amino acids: CASSLVIGAGDLTDNEQFF.

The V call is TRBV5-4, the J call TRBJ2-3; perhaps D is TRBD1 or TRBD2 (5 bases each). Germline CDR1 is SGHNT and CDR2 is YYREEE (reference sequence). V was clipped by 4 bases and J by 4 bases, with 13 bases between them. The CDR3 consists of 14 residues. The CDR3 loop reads CASSIGDGPDTQYF. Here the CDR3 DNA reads TGTGCCAGCAGCATTGGGGACGGTCCAGATACGCAGTATTTT.

CDR3 sequence: CATSDAGTGLYNEQFF. The CDR3 nucleotides read TGTGCCACCAGTGACGCCGGGACAGGGCTGTACAATGAGCAGTTCTTC. The chain is built from TRBV24-1 and TRBJ2-1; 9 bases align to TRBD1. The J segment lost 4 bases and the V segment lost 4 bases, leaving 7 bases of the junction unmatched. The CDR3 contains 16 residues. Germline CDR1 and CDR2: KGHDR and SFDVKD.

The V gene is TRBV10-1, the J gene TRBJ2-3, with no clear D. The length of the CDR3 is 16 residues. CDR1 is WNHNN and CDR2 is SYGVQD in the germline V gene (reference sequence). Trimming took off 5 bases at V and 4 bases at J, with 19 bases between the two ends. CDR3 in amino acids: CASSPRRLQAADTQYF. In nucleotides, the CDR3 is TGCGCCAGCAGTCCCCGACGGCTGCAGGCCGCAGATACGCAGTATTTT.

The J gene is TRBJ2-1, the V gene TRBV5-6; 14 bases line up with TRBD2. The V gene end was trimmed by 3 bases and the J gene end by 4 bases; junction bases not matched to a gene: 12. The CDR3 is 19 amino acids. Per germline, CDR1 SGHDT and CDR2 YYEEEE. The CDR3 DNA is TGTGCCAGCAGCTACCTTTCCCGGACTAGCGGGAGGACTTACAATGAGCAGTTCTTC. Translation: CASSYLSRTSGRTYNEQFF.

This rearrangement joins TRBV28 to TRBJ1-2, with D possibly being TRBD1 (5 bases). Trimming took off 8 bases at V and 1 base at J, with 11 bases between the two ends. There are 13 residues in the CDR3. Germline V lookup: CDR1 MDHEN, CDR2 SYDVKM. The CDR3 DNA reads TGTGCCAGCTGGCCCAGGGTTAACTATGGCTACACCTTC. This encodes CASWPRVNYGYTF.

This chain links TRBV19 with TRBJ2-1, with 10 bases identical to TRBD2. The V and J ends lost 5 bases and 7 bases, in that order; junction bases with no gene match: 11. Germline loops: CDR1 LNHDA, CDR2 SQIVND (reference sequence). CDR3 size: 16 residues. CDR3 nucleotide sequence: TGTGCCAGTAGTCCGCTACGTAGCGGGAGGATGAATGAGCAGTTCTTC. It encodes CASSPLRSGRMNEQFF. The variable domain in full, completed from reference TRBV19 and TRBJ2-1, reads DGGITQSPKYLFRKEGQNVTLSCEQNLNHDAMYWYRQDPGQGLRLIYYSQIVNDFQKGDIAEGYSVSREKKESFPLTVTSAQKNPTAFYLCASSPLRSGRMNEQFFGPGTRLTVL.

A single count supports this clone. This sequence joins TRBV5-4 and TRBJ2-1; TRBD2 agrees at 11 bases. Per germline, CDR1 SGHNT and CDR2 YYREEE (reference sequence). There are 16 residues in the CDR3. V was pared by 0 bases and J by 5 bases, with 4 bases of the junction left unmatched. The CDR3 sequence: CASSLGLAGINNEQFF. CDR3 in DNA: TGTGCCAGCAGCTTGGGACTAGCGGGAATAAACAATGAGCAGTTCTTC.